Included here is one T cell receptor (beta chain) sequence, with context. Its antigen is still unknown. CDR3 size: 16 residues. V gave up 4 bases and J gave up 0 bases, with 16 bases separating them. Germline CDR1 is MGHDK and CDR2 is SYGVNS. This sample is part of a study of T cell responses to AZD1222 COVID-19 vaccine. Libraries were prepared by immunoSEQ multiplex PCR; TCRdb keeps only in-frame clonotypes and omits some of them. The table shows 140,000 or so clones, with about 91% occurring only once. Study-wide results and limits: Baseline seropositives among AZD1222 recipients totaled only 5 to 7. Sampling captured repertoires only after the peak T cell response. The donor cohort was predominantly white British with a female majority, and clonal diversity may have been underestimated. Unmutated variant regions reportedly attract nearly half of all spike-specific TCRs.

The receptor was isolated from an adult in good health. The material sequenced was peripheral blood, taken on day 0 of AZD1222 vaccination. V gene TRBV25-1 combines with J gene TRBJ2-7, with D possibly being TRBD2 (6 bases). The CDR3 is CASSGRRDGSSYEQYF. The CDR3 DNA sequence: TGTGCCAGCAGTGGACGCCGGGACGGGAGCTCCTACGAGCAGTACTTC.